Listed below are T cell receptor beta chains from one sample, sequenced in a study of T-cell memory formation after mild COVID-19. MiXCR, run by TCRdb on the 5' RACE reads, gives a single entry per CDR3 protein. The sample carries 280,000 or so distinct CDR3 sequences, around 8% recorded once. The material sequenced was PBMCs or a T cell subset sorted from them (not recorded which). The receptors derive from a man aged 18 to 29 who had mild COVID-19 (a few samples of this study predate the infection). Cell type and time point are not known. CDR3s include the opening cysteine and the closing phenylalanine or tryptophan. D genes are given only for firm matches. Some rows mark clone size as missing; the rest say once, few, many or name a class of expanded clone.

clone_size: many; j_call: TRBJ2-1; d_call: TRBD2; cdr3_length: 15; v_call: TRBV6-2/TRBV6-3; cdr3_aa: CASRPPIAGVNEQFF; cdr3_nt: TGTGCCAGCAGACCACCCATTGCGGGGGTCAATGAGCAGTTCTTC
clone_size: NA; j_call: TRBJ1-1; d_call: NA; cdr3_length: 13; v_call: TRBV19; cdr3_aa: CARSPEARTEAFF; cdr3_nt: TGTGCCAGATCCCCCGAGGCGCGCACTGAAGCTTTCTTT
clone_size: NA; j_call: TRBJ2-5; d_call: NA; cdr3_length: 18; v_call: TRBV21-1; cdr3_aa: CASSKDLLGADNQETQYF; cdr3_nt: TGTGCCAGCAGCAAAGATCTCCTGGGGGCTGACAACCAAGAGACCCAGTACTTC
clone_size: few; j_call: TRBJ1-5; d_call: TRBD1; cdr3_length: 16; v_call: TRBV27; cdr3_aa: CASSLFSGTVNQPQHF; cdr3_nt: TGTGCCAGCAGTTTATTCTCCGGGACAGTAAATCAGCCCCAGCATTTT
clone_size: many; j_call: TRBJ2-2; d_call: TRBD2; cdr3_length: 17; v_call: TRBV12-3/TRBV12-4; cdr3_aa: CASTAALAGGLSGELFF; cdr3_nt: TGTGCCAGCACCGCCGCACTAGCGGGGGGGTTATCCGGGGAGCTGTTTTTT
clone_size: few; j_call: TRBJ2-5; d_call: TRBD2; cdr3_length: 15; v_call: TRBV20-1; cdr3_aa: CSARALAGGLETQYF; cdr3_nt: TGCAGTGCTAGAGCCCTAGCGGGGGGTTTAGAGACCCAGTACTTC
clone_size: NA; j_call: TRBJ2-5; d_call: TRBD2; cdr3_length: 16; v_call: TRBV7-2; cdr3_aa: CASIILVAGGTETQYF; cdr3_nt: TGTGCCAGCATCATCCTAGTAGCGGGGGGGACGGAGACCCAGTACTTC
clone_size: few; j_call: TRBJ2-7; d_call: TRBD1; cdr3_length: 15; v_call: TRBV7-9; cdr3_aa: CARLRQGKEGYEQYF; cdr3_nt: TGTGCCAGGTTGAGACAGGGGAAGGAGGGCTACGAGCAGTACTTC
clone_size: few; j_call: TRBJ2-5; d_call: NA; cdr3_length: 14; v_call: TRBV7-2; cdr3_aa: CASSRQDRQETQYF; cdr3_nt: TGTGCCAGCAGTCGTCAAGACAGACAAGAGACCCAGTACTTC
clone_size: few; j_call: TRBJ1-5; d_call: NA; cdr3_length: 14; v_call: TRBV12-3/TRBV12-4; cdr3_aa: CASSLTGGSQPQHF; cdr3_nt: TGTGCCAGCAGTTTGACGGGAGGTAGTCAGCCCCAGCATTTT
clone_size: many; j_call: TRBJ2-3; d_call: TRBD2; cdr3_length: 15; v_call: TRBV7-2; cdr3_aa: CASSLGTSGGFTQYF; cdr3_nt: TGTGCCAGCAGCTTAGGGACTAGCGGGGGGTTTACGCAGTATTTT
clone_size: many; j_call: TRBJ1-1; d_call: NA; cdr3_length: 13; v_call: TRBV7-2; cdr3_aa: CASSLSENTEAFF; cdr3_nt: TGTGCCAGCAGCTTATCAGAGAACACTGAAGCTTTCTTT
clone_size: NA; j_call: TRBJ1-1; d_call: NA; cdr3_length: 17; v_call: TRBV5-1; cdr3_aa: CASSLIGLGAMNTEAFF; cdr3_nt: TGCGCCAGCAGCTTGATAGGGCTCGGGGCCATGAACACTGAAGCTTTCTTT
clone_size: NA; j_call: TRBJ1-5; d_call: TRBD1; cdr3_length: 14; v_call: TRBV20-1; cdr3_aa: CSARDTGVGQPQHF; cdr3_nt: TGCAGTGCTAGAGATACAGGGGTAGGTCAGCCCCAGCATTTT
clone_size: NA; j_call: TRBJ2-3; d_call: NA; cdr3_length: 13; v_call: TRBV6-5; cdr3_aa: CASSSPSRDTQYF; cdr3_nt: TGTGCCAGCAGTTCTCCCTCTCGGGATACGCAGTATTTT
clone_size: many; j_call: TRBJ1-5; d_call: TRBD1; cdr3_length: 14; v_call: TRBV12-3/TRBV12-4; cdr3_aa: CASVRDRGLEPQHF; cdr3_nt: TGTGCCAGCGTCCGGGACAGGGGGTTGGAGCCCCAGCATTTT
clone_size: NA; j_call: TRBJ2-2; d_call: TRBD1; cdr3_length: 16; v_call: TRBV18; cdr3_aa: CASSAGQGRNGGELFF; cdr3_nt: TGTGCCAGCTCAGCAGGACAGGGGAGGAATGGCGGGGAGCTGTTTTTT
clone_size: few; j_call: TRBJ1-5; d_call: NA; cdr3_length: 12; v_call: TRBV10-2; cdr3_aa: CAVRTGDQPQHF; cdr3_nt: TGCGCCGTTCGGACCGGGGATCAGCCCCAGCATTTT
clone_size: NA; j_call: TRBJ2-2; d_call: NA; cdr3_length: 16; v_call: TRBV7-3; cdr3_aa: CASSLTGTLNTGELFF; cdr3_nt: TGTGCCAGCAGCTTAACCGGGACACTGAACACCGGGGAGCTGTTTTTT
clone_size: many; j_call: TRBJ1-5; d_call: TRBD1; cdr3_length: 17; v_call: TRBV5-1; cdr3_aa: CASSPFPDRGEGQPQHF; cdr3_nt: TGCGCCAGCAGCCCCTTCCCCGACAGGGGAGAGGGCCAGCCCCAGCATTTT
clone_size: NA; j_call: TRBJ2-5; d_call: TRBD2; cdr3_length: 15; v_call: TRBV7-9; cdr3_aa: CASSLQRGLQETQYF; cdr3_nt: TGTGCCAGCAGCTTACAGCGGGGACTTCAAGAGACCCAGTACTTC
clone_size: few; j_call: TRBJ2-3; d_call: TRBD2; cdr3_length: 17; v_call: TRBV29-1; cdr3_aa: CSVALAGGPTSTDTQYF; cdr3_nt: TGCAGCGTTGCGCTAGCGGGGGGCCCGACTAGCACAGATACGCAGTATTTT
clone_size: few; j_call: TRBJ2-5; d_call: NA; cdr3_length: 17; v_call: TRBV7-8; cdr3_aa: CASSLALVGRAVETQYF; cdr3_nt: TGTGCCAGCAGCTTGGCCCTAGTAGGCAGGGCTGTAGAGACCCAGTACTTC
clone_size: many; j_call: TRBJ2-2; d_call: TRBD2; cdr3_length: 15; v_call: TRBV2; cdr3_aa: CASSISGDSPGELFF; cdr3_nt: TGTGCCAGCAGTATTAGCGGGGACTCTCCCGGGGAGCTGTTTTTT
clone_size: many; j_call: TRBJ1-4; d_call: NA; cdr3_length: 16; v_call: TRBV28; cdr3_aa: CASSSPGMGANEKLFF; cdr3_nt: TGTGCCAGCAGTTCTCCGGGGATGGGGGCGAATGAAAAACTGTTTTTT
clone_size: many; j_call: TRBJ2-3; d_call: TRBD2; cdr3_length: 15; v_call: TRBV4-1; cdr3_aa: CASSPRLAGTDTQYF; cdr3_nt: TGCGCCAGCAGCCCTCGACTAGCGGGCACAGATACGCAGTATTTT
clone_size: NA; j_call: TRBJ2-3; d_call: TRBD2; cdr3_length: 16; v_call: TRBV20-1; cdr3_aa: CSARAGTSGGTDTQCF; cdr3_nt: TGCAGTGCTAGAGCCGGGACTAGCGGGGGGACAGATACGCAGTGTTTT
clone_size: NA; j_call: TRBJ2-2; d_call: TRBD1; cdr3_length: 15; v_call: TRBV6-5; cdr3_aa: CASRTTGLNTGELFF; cdr3_nt: TGTGCCAGCAGGACGACAGGGTTGAACACCGGGGAGCTGTTTTTT
clone_size: many; j_call: TRBJ2-3; d_call: NA; cdr3_length: 12; v_call: TRBV3-1; cdr3_aa: CASSQTGDTQYF; cdr3_nt: TGTGCCAGCAGCCAAACAGGGGATACGCAGTATTTT
clone_size: few; j_call: TRBJ2-7; d_call: NA; cdr3_length: 15; v_call: TRBV5-5; cdr3_aa: CASSRGVISSYEQYF; cdr3_nt: TGTGCCAGCAGTCGGGGTGTCATAAGCTCCTACGAGCAGTACTTC
clone_size: many; j_call: TRBJ2-3; d_call: NA; cdr3_length: 15; v_call: TRBV7-9; cdr3_aa: CASSLAGGTTDTQYF; cdr3_nt: TGTGCCAGCAGCTTAGCGGGAGGTACCACAGATACGCAGTATTTT
clone_size: few; j_call: TRBJ2-5; d_call: TRBD1; cdr3_length: 14; v_call: TRBV7-3; cdr3_aa: CASSYTGTEETQYF; cdr3_nt: TGTGCCAGCAGTTATACCGGGACAGAAGAGACCCAGTACTTC
clone_size: few; j_call: TRBJ1-6; d_call: TRBD1; cdr3_length: 15; v_call: TRBV4-2; cdr3_aa: CASSQGTGGSSPLHF; cdr3_nt: TGTGCCAGCAGCCAAGGGACAGGGGGTAGTTCACCCCTCCACTTT
clone_size: NA; j_call: TRBJ2-3; d_call: NA; cdr3_length: 15; v_call: TRBV3-1; cdr3_aa: CASPRGRDDTDTQYF; cdr3_nt: TGTGCCAGCCCACGAGGGCGGGATGACACAGATACGCAGTATTTT
clone_size: NA; j_call: TRBJ2-5; d_call: TRBD1; cdr3_length: 16; v_call: TRBV5-1; cdr3_aa: CASSWGTGGFRETQYF; cdr3_nt: TGCGCCAGCAGCTGGGGCACAGGGGGCTTTAGGGAGACCCAGTACTTC